The 18 T cell receptor beta chains below come from one sample, sequenced in a study of early T cells in non-severe SARS-CoV-2 infection. Via MiXCR, TCRdb re-called the 5' RACE reads, giving one row per CDR3 protein. Here the sample spans tens of thousands of distinct CDR3 sequences, roughly 14% being singletons. Source material: whole blood. These receptors originate from an adult who was a healthcare worker with PCR-confirmed SARS-CoV-2 infection or an uninfected control (not recorded which).

This clonotype was recorded many times. The V gene is TRBV6-5, the J gene TRBJ1-5, with D hard to call. The V gene lost 5 bases and the J gene lost 3 bases, with 8 bases spanning the gap. The CDR3 is 13 residues long. The V gene's germline CDR1 is MNHEY and CDR2 SVGAGI. CDR3 residues: CASSPDANQPQHF. The CDR3 DNA follows: TGTGCCAGCAGTCCAGACGCCAATCAGCCCCAGCATTTT.

The CDR3 reads CASSTPSGRRSYEQYF. In nucleotides, the CDR3 is TGTGCCAGCAGTACCCCTAGCGGGAGAAGATCCTACGAGCAGTACTTC. V gene TRBV6-5 combines with J gene TRBJ2-7, with 10 positions matching TRBD2. V lost 5 bases to trimming and J lost 1 base; unmatched junction nucleotides: 8. Per germline, CDR1 MNHEY and CDR2 SVGAGI. The CDR3 extends over 16 amino acids.

This clonotype was seen a few times. This chain connects TRBV29-1 to TRBJ2-1, with TRBD2 matching over 15 bases. The germline gives CDR1 SQVTM, CDR2 ANQGSEA. After removal of 7 bases from V and 12 bases from J, the junction contained 7 bases not matched to a gene. The CDR3 contains 13 residues. The CDR3 region has the DNA TGCAGCGGACGGACTAGCGGGAGGGCCGGGCAGTTCTTC. Its translation: CSGRTSGRAGQFF.

The J gene is TRBJ1-4, the V gene TRBV7-2; D may be TRBD1 (5 bases). This CDR3 spans 16 amino acids. The V and J ends lost 5 bases and 0 bases respectively, with 13 bases between them. CDR1 and CDR2 from the germline V gene are SGHTA and FQGNSA. The DNA of the CDR3 is TGTGCCAGCAGCACGGGACGGTTTGCAACTAATGAAAAACTGTTTTTT. It translates to CASSTGRFATNEKLFF.

This clonotype was picked up many times. The chain recombines TRBV28 with TRBJ2-1; TRBD2 aligns across 9 bases. Unmatched junction bases numbered 14, after V lost 4 bases and J lost 7 bases. Per the germline V gene, CDR1 is MDHEN and CDR2 is SYDVKM. The CDR3 sequence is 17 residues long. As DNA, the CDR3 is TGTGCCAGCAGTTCCCTCGCTAGCGGGATTGTTAGGAATGAGCAGTTCTTC. Its protein product is CASSSLASGIVRNEQFF. Full variable domain (remainder filled in from reference TRBV28 and TRBJ2-1): DVKVTQSSRYLVKRTGEKVFLECVQDMDHENMFWYRQDPGLGLRLIYFSYDVKMKEKGDIPEGYSVSREKKERFSLILESASTNQTSMYLCASSSLASGIVRNEQFFGPGTRLTVL.

The chain recombines TRBV29-1 with TRBJ1-2; no reliable D call. V was shortened by 7 bases and J by 2 bases, with 8 bases between the two germline ends. The V gene's germline CDR1 is SQVTM and CDR2 ANQGSEA. This CDR3 is built from 11 residues. The CDR3 is CSAIANYGYTF. The CDR3 DNA is TGCAGCGCCATAGCGAACTATGGCTACACCTTC. Full variable domain (missing parts from reference TRBV29-1 and TRBJ1-2): SAVISQKPSRDICQRGTSLTIQCQVDSQVTMMFWYRQQPGQSLTLIATANQGSEATYESGFVIDKFPISRPNLTFSTLTVSNMSPEDSSIYLCSAIANYGYTFGSGTRLTVV.

The V gene is TRBV12-3 or TRBV12-4, the J gene TRBJ2-3; no definite D call. This CDR3 region has 12 residues. Trimming stripped 6 bases from V and 8 bases from J, with 12 bases between. The CDR3 region has the DNA TGTGCCAGCAGCCCCCCTGGGCTTACGCAGTATTTT. This sequence encodes CASSPPGLTQYF.

This chain uses TRBV19 with TRBJ2-3; 9 nucleotides line up with TRBD2. CDR1 and CDR2 from the germline V gene are LNHDA and SQIVND (reference sequence). V was clipped by 9 bases and J by 4 bases; unmatched bases: 8. There are 14 residues in the CDR3. The CDR3 coding sequence is TGTGCCAGCGGAGCGGGAGGTTTTCCAGATACGCAGTATTTT. Residues: CASGAGGFPDTQYF.

This clonotype turned up a few times. The V call is TRBV3-1, the J call TRBJ2-1; tentatively, D is TRBD2 (7 bases). Trimming took 7 bases from V and 3 from J, leaving 16 bases between them. Germline V gene lookup returns CDR1 LGHDT and CDR2 YNNKEL (reference sequence). The CDR3 loop spans 15 amino acids. The CDR3 coding sequence is TGTGCCAGCACCAGGGGCGGGAGTAGCTACAATGAGCAGTTCTTC. It yields the protein CASTRGGSSYNEQFF.

The table lists this clonotype with many counts. V usage is TRBV18 and J usage is TRBJ2-5; 15 nucleotides align to TRBD2. This CDR3 spans 15 amino acids. V was pared by 6 bases and J by 4 bases, with 3 bases of the junction left unmatched. Looked up from germline, CDR1 is KGHSH and CDR2 is LQKENI. The CDR3 coding sequence is TGTGCCAGCTCCCCGGGACTAGCGGGAGGAGAGACCCAGTACTTC. This codes for CASSPGLAGGETQYF.

This clonotype came up a few times. The V and J genes are TRBV4-1 and TRBJ1-1; maybe TRBD1 (6 bases). The V and J ends lost 5 bases and 4 bases respectively, with 26 bases between them. The CDR3 loop spans 18 amino acids. Germline CDR1 and CDR2: MGHRA and YSYEKL. The CDR3, as DNA: TGCGCCAGCAGCTATAACTCCGGGACACAGATGTCTGCCACTGAAGCTTTCTTT. This translates into CASSYNSGTQMSATEAFF.

This clonotype was observed a handful of times. The gene calls are TRBV12-3 or TRBV12-4 and TRBJ1-5, with D unclear. This CDR3 spans 15 amino acids. Trimming left V 7 bases short and J 5 bases short, with 18 bases between. The CDR3 nucleotides read TGTGCCAGCACGTCGTATACTGGATTAGATCAGCCCCAGCATTTT. This translates into CASTSYTGLDQPQHF.

This clonotype was observed a handful of times. The gene calls are TRBV30 and TRBJ2-1, with D possibly TRBD2 on 5 matching bases. Trimming shortened V by 2 bases and J by 7 bases, and 12 bases separated the two germline ends. Germline V CDR1 and CDR2: GTSNPN, SVGIG (reference sequence). CDR3 length: 13 residues. CDR3 in DNA: TGTGCCTGGAGTCGCGGACTGGGGAATGAGCAGTTCTTC. Its protein is CAWSRGLGNEQFF.

As for this clonotype: The junction differs from germline at one of its ends, possibly a read error. The V and J genes are TRBV5-6 and TRBJ2-7; tentative D call: TRBD1 (6 bases). The CDR3 runs 15 residues. Looked up from germline, CDR1 is SGHDT and CDR2 is YYEEEE. The chain's CDR3 is CVSSSGQTFWNEQYF. In nucleotides, the CDR3 is TGTGTCAGCAGCTCCGGACAGACATTCTGGAACGAGCAGTACTTC.

This chain connects TRBV9 to TRBJ1-3, with D tentatively TRBD1 (5 bases). The V end was cut by 3 bases, the J end by 1 base, with 17 bases between. The CDR3 runs 17 residues. Germline values: CDR1 SGDLS, CDR2 YYNGEE. The CDR3 DNA reads as TGTGCCAGCAGCGAGGGGCCCCCGACAGATTCTGGAAACACCATATATTTT. This sequence encodes CASSEGPPTDSGNTIYF.

In this sample, this clonotype turned up a few times. The chain couples TRBV4-1 to TRBJ1-3, with a possible D match to TRBD1 (6 bases). Germline CDR1 and CDR2: MGHRA and YSYEKL. There are 17 residues in the CDR3. Trimming cost V 1 base and J 3 bases, with 16 bases left between them. Here the CDR3 reads CASSQVMAGAGGNTIYF. The CDR3 bases are TGCGCCAGCAGCCAAGTAATGGCAGGGGCGGGTGGAAACACCATATATTTT.

This clonotype showed up just a few times. DNA for the CDR3: TGTGCCAGCAGTTTTGGGGCGGGAAGCTCCTACGAGCAGTACTTC. Translation: CASSFGAGSSYEQYF. This chain connects TRBV27 to TRBJ2-7; D might be TRBD2 (6 bases). CDR1 and CDR2 (germline): MNHEY, SMNVEV (reference sequence). With 3 bases removed from V and 0 bases from J, the gap between germline ends came to 12 bases. CDR3 length equals 15 residues.

This clonotype has at least ten counts. The chain couples TRBV7-3 to TRBJ2-1; D tentatively reads TRBD1 or TRBD2 (5 bases each). Trimming removed 2 bases at V and 3 bases at J, with 11 bases between. Germline V gene sequence: CDR1 SGHTA, CDR2 FQGTGA. The CDR3 is made up of 15 amino acids. CDR3 sequence (DNA): TGTGCCAGCAGCTTATATGGGGGATTCTACAATGAGCAGTTCTTC. It encodes CASSLYGGFYNEQFF.